What follows are 11 T cell receptor beta chains derived from one specimen sequenced in a study of regulatory T cells in long-lasting Graves disease. Regarding time point: persistent/refractory GD, antithyroid drugs over 5 years with positive TRAb. PBMCs provided the RNA from which the TCR library was made. Building of the TCR beta libraries involved iRepertoire HTBI primers and Arm-PCR of CDR3 regions. TCRdb re-called the multiplex PCR reads with MiXCR, one entry per CDR3 protein. The sample has about 470,000 distinct CDR3 sequences, around 21% seen once; the top ten hold 7.8%. The sample consisted of peripheral blood mononuclear cells (PBMCs), taken when the disease was refractory, from a patient treated with antithyroid drugs. The source of these receptors is a female donor with Graves disease.

The V call is TRBV7-9, the J call TRBJ2-7, with D possibly being TRBD1 (6 bases). V lost 8 bases and J lost 4, with 15 bases in between. CDR1 SEHNR and CDR2 FQNEAQ come from the germline V gene (reference sequence). The CDR3 spans 13 residues. CDR3 amino acids: CASRHRDEYEQYF. CDR3 bases: TGTGCCAGCCGCCACAGGGATGAGTACGAGCAGTACTTC.

This clonotype was observed a few times. V is TRBV29-1 and J is TRBJ1-2; D possibly corresponds to TRBD1 (5 bases). CDR3 length equals 13 residues. V lost 4 bases, J lost 6 bases, and 15 bases lay in between. Germline assignment: CDR1 SQVTM and CDR2 ANQGSEA. DNA for the CDR3: TGCAGCGTTGTGCTGGGGGGAACGGATGGCTACACCTTC. It translates to CSVVLGGTDGYTF.

This clonotype was recorded at least ten times. The V call is TRBV28, the J call TRBJ2-5; D possibly uses TRBD1 or TRBD2 (6 bases each). CDR1 and CDR2 from the germline V gene are MDHEN and SYDVKM. V was cut by 2 bases and J by 2 bases, with 18 bases left in between. This CDR3 is 17 amino acids long. The CDR3 protein is CASSLLGRGLGQETQYF. The CDR3 nucleotides are TGTGCCAGCAGTTTACTGGGCAGGGGACTTGGGCAAGAGACCCAGTACTTC.

This clonotype was seen many times. V is TRBV25-1 and J is TRBJ1-1; TRBD1 matches at 9 bases. V lost 6 bases to trimming and J lost 4 bases; unmatched junction nucleotides: 0. The CDR3 spans 12 residues. Germline CDR1 and CDR2: MGHDK and SYGVNS. CDR3 coding DNA: TGTGCCAGCAGGGACAGGGGCACTGAAGCTTTCTTT. This codes for CASRDRGTEAFF.

This chain uses TRBV3-1 with TRBJ2-1; D possibly matches TRBD1 or TRBD2 (5 bases each). Germline V lookup: CDR1 LGHDT, CDR2 YNNKEL (reference sequence). The CDR3 spans 17 residues. V was shortened by 1 base and J by 8 bases, with 21 bases between the two germline ends. For the CDR3, the DNA is TGTGCCAGCAGCCAAGTTTCGTTAGGACACTACGGGGATGAGCAGTTCTTC. Translating it yields CASSQVSLGHYGDEQFF.

This clonotype occurred many times. V usage is TRBV11-2 and J usage is TRBJ2-7; perhaps TRBD1 as D (6 bases). The V gene lost 5 bases and the J gene lost 5 bases, with 16 bases spanning the gap. In germline, CDR1 is SGHAT, CDR2 FQNNGV. The CDR3 has 14 amino acids. The CDR3 DNA reads as TGTGCCAGCAGCCCCCCCAGGGGCTTCGACGAGCAGTACTTC. Translation: CASSPPRGFDEQYF.

This clonotype has only a few counts. The CDR3 sequence: CSARDRGAAEQYF. CDR3 coding DNA: TGCAGTGCTAGAGATCGGGGGGCCGCCGAGCAGTACTTC. This rearrangement joins TRBV20-1 to TRBJ2-7; D might be TRBD2 (7 bases). The V gene lost 0 bases and the J gene lost 6 bases, with 12 bases spanning the gap. This CDR3 is built from 13 residues. Per the germline V gene, CDR1 is DFQATT and CDR2 is SNEGSKA (reference sequence).

The J gene is TRBJ2-7, the V gene TRBV7-9; D might be TRBD2 (6 bases). The V and J ends lost 1 base and 0 bases respectively, with 13 bases between them. The CDR3 extends over 16 amino acids. Germline V lookup: CDR1 SEHNR, CDR2 FQNEAQ (reference sequence). The CDR3 DNA reads as TGTGCCAGCAGCTTAGTACGCGGGATGAGCTCCTACGAGCAGTACTTC. The encoded protein is CASSLVRGMSSYEQYF.

This clonotype was counted at least ten times. The chain carries TRBV5-1 and TRBJ2-2; 8 nucleotides line up with TRBD1. CDR3 length: 15 amino acids. J lost 4 bases, V lost 4 bases, and 6 bases had no gene match. Germline V gene sequence: CDR1 SGHRS, CDR2 YFSETQ. As DNA, the CDR3 is TGCGCCAGCAGCGAACAACAGGGGGGCACCGGGGAGCTGTTTTTT. It encodes CASSEQQGGTGELFF.

This chain links TRBV7-8 with TRBJ2-7; D might be TRBD2 (5 bases). This CDR3 region has 14 residues. Looked up from germline, CDR1 is SGHVS and CDR2 is FQNEAQ. V gave up 2 bases and J gave up 6 bases, with 14 bases separating them. CDR3 sequence (DNA): TGTGCCAGCAGCTTAACCCCGACCCGGGGCGAGCAGTACTTC. Residues: CASSLTPTRGEQYF.

This clonotype was seen repeatedly, ten times or more. V usage is TRBV27 and J usage is TRBJ2-7, with no clear D. This CDR3 comprises 14 residues. V was shortened by 5 bases and J by 2 bases, with 13 bases between the two germline ends. The germline V gene has CDR1 MNHEY and CDR2 SMNVEV (reference sequence). In DNA form, the CDR3 reads TGTGCCAGCAGTGCCAGACCGCCAGCCTACGAGCAGTACTTC. It codes for CASSARPPAYEQYF.